Below are 29 T cell receptor beta chains sequenced from a single sample in a study of kidney transplant recipient with SARS-CoV-2 infection. TCRdb reprocessed the reads with MiXCR, giving one entry per CDR3 protein. This sample yields fewer than 250,000 distinct CDR3 sequences, of which under 35% are seen a single time; around 6.8% belongs to the top ten. The starting material was a blood sample, obtained at baseline and between days 110 and 120 from a kidney transplant recipient. Receptor source: a male patient in his thirties who had COVID-19 and was a kidney transplant recipient. Some T cells may originate from the graft donor.

This clonotype was observed at least ten times. The chain has TRBV7-9 and TRBJ1-1, with 8 bases aligning to TRBD1. The length of the CDR3 is 14 residues. The ends lost 4 bases at V and 5 bases at J; junction bases unmatched: 6. Looked up from germline, CDR1 is SEHNR and CDR2 is FQNEAQ (reference sequence). The CDR3 sequence is CASSSTGGKTEAFF. CDR3 DNA: TGTGCCAGCAGCTCTACAGGGGGGAAAACTGAAGCTTTCTTT. Drawing the rest from reference TRBV7-9 and TRBJ1-1, the complete variable domain is DTGVSQNPRHKITKRGQNVTFRCDPISEHNRLYWYRQTLGQGPEFLTYFQNEAQLEKSRLLSDRFSAERPKGSFSTLEIQRTEQGDSAMYLCASSSTGGKTEAFFGQGTRLTVV.

Note on this clonotype: A much larger clone is a single base away; this may be a read error. The chain recombines TRBV3-1 with TRBJ1-1; D is unresolved. CDR1 LGHDT and CDR2 YNNKEL come from the germline V gene (reference sequence). The CDR3 length is 17 residues. CDR3 sequence: CASSKLAPISIRTETFF. CDR3 DNA: TGTGCCAGCAGCAAACTTGCTCCCATTTCAATTCGCACTGAAACTTTCTTT.

A note on this clonotype: This sequence may be a read error, since a much larger clone differs from it by one base. The rearrangement joins TRBV15 to TRBJ1-2; D unresolved. CDR3 size: 17 residues. Germline V gene data show CDR1 as LNHNV and CDR2 as YYDKDF (reference sequence). Trimming cost V 5 bases and J 4 bases, with 23 bases left between them. The CDR3 spells CATSELSRCGRTYGYTF. The CDR3 DNA is TGTGCCACCAGCGAATTATCAAGGTGTGGAAGGACCTATGGCTACACCTTC.

This clonotype was detected ten times or more. The chain has TRBV13 and TRBJ2-6; 8 bases map to TRBD2. The CDR3 runs 17 residues. Per germline, CDR1 PRHDT and CDR2 FYEKMQ (reference sequence). Trimming removed 9 bases from V and 4 bases from J; junction bases left unmatched: 14. CDR3 coding DNA: TGTGCCAGTTTTTGGCGGGGGGCAGGGGCAGGGGCCAACGTCCTGACTTTC. It encodes CASFWRGAGAGANVLTF.

About this clonotype: Being one base from a much bigger clone, this may be a read error. The rearrangement uses TRBV9 and TRBJ1-2, with D uncertain. CDR1 and CDR2 (germline): SGDLS, YYNGEE. The CDR3 consists of 16 residues. Trimming pared 7 bases from V and 4 bases from J, leaving 23 bases between. The CDR3 spells CASGQAYSGKTYGYTF. The CDR3 DNA is TGTGCCAGCGGGCAAGCGTACTCAGGAAAGACCTATGGCTACACCTTC.

Regarding this clonotype: This may arise from a read error, as a much more abundant clone is one base away. The chain employs TRBV19 and TRBJ2-1; 7 positions match TRBD1. The CDR3 extends over 14 amino acids. Germline V CDR1 and CDR2: LNHDA, SQIVND (reference sequence). The CDR3 reads CTTGRGTDYNEQFF. In nucleotides, the CDR3 is TGTACCACCGGCCGAGGGACAGACTACAATGAGCAGTTCTTC.

As to this clonotype: Being one base from a much bigger clone, this may be a read error. This sequence joins TRBV12-3 or TRBV12-4 and TRBJ2-2; D tentatively reads TRBD1 or TRBD2 (6 bases each). This CDR3 is 13 amino acids long. The CDR3 is CASGRGGGGELSF. DNA for the CDR3: TGTGCCAGCGGTAGAGGGGGAGGCGGGGAGCTGTCTTTT.

This clonotype was seen repeatedly, ten times or more. The rearrangement links TRBV28 to TRBJ2-3; unclear D gene. Trimming took 3 bases from V and 2 from J, leaving 12 bases between them. There are 15 residues in the CDR3. Germline CDR1 reads MDHEN; CDR2 reads SYDVKM. CDR3 loop: CASSFWTSNTDTQYF. In DNA form, the CDR3 reads TGTGCCAGCAGTTTCTGGACGAGCAACACAGATACGCAGTATTTT. The full variable domain, with the rest looked up from reference TRBV28 and TRBJ2-3, is DVKVTQSSRYLVKRTGEKVFLECVQDMDHENMFWYRQDPGLGLRLIYFSYDVKMKEKGDIPEGYSVSREKKERFSLILESASTNQTSMYLCASSFWTSNTDTQYFGPGTRLTVL.

The rearrangement uses TRBV6-2 or TRBV6-3 and TRBJ2-6; D is uncertain. From germline, CDR1 is MNHEY and CDR2 SVGEGT. This CDR3 spans 19 amino acids. Trimming cost V 5 bases and J 5 bases, with 25 bases left between them. The CDR3 is CASSVGGCNRQSRANVLTF. In nucleotides, the CDR3 is TGTGCCAGCAGTGTGGGTGGCTGCAATCGACAAAGTCGGGCCAACGTCCTGACTTTC.

This clonotype was seen once. The junction departs from the called germline gene at one end, perhaps through a read error. This chain links TRBV5-3 with TRBJ1-2; D unclear. TRBV5-3 is an ORF, with its function uncertain. The CDR3 runs to 16 residues. The CDR3, as DNA: TGTGCCAGAGCCGAGGGAGTGGTGAGAAAGACCTATGGCTGCACCTTC. Translating gives CARAEGVVRKTYGCTF.

At least ten counts were recorded for this clonotype. The V and J genes are TRBV12-3 or TRBV12-4 and TRBJ1-4, with D possibly matching TRBD1 (5 bases). This CDR3 has 14 residues. V was trimmed by 6 bases and J by 7 bases, leaving 15 bases between them. The CDR3 reads CASSLDKDREKLFF. As DNA, the CDR3 is TGTGCCAGCAGCTTGGACAAGGATCGTGAAAAACTGTTTTTT.

To note about this clonotype: A much bigger clone sits one base away, suggesting this may be a read error. The J gene is TRBJ2-3, the V gene TRBV10-1; 7 nucleotides agree with TRBD2. Germline assignment: CDR1 WNHNN and CDR2 SYGVQD (reference sequence). CDR3 size: 12 residues. CDR3 coding DNA: TGCGCCAGCAGCGGGAGGATCGATACGCGGTATTTT. Its translation: CASSGRIDTRYF.

This clonotype was detected once. A read error may be the cause here, since a much bigger clone is one base away. CDR3 amino acids: CASTPSVSYEQCF. CDR3 coding DNA: TGTGCCTCCACCCCGTCGGTCTCCTACGAGCAGTGCTTC. V is TRBV6-5 and J is TRBJ2-7; the D is unclear. This CDR3 is 13 amino acids long. Per germline, CDR1 MNHEY and CDR2 SVGAGI.

This clonotype was found many times. The chain employs TRBV18 and TRBJ1-1; 10 nucleotides agree with TRBD1. Germline CDR1 reads KGHSH; CDR2 reads LQKENI. The CDR3 runs 17 residues. The V segment lost 3 bases and the J segment 1 base; nucleotides outside the gene matches: 8. The CDR3: CASSPGQGTIGNTEAFF. The CDR3 bases are TGTGCCAGCTCACCGGGACAGGGGACCATCGGGAACACTGAAGCTTTCTTT.

V and J are TRBV3-1 and TRBJ2-3, with D perhaps matching TRBD2 (5 bases). CDR3 length: 15 amino acids. With 0 bases removed from V and 4 bases from J, the gap between germline ends came to 11 bases. CDR1 LGHDT and CDR2 YNNKEL come from the germline V gene (reference sequence). The CDR3 is CASSQDQRKPDTQYF. CDR3 nucleotides: TGTGCCAGCAGCCAAGACCAGCGGAAACCAGATACGCAGTATTTT.

Concerning this clonotype: This sequence may be a read error, since a much larger clone differs from it by one base. V gene TRBV6-1 combines with J gene TRBJ1-2, with no clear D. Germline values: CDR1 MNHNS, CDR2 SASEGT. The CDR3 runs 17 residues. CDR3: CASSNALECRKTYGCTF. The CDR3, as DNA: TGTGCCAGCAGTAATGCCTTGGAATGTAGAAAGACCTATGGCTGCACCTTC.

As to this clonotype: A much larger clonotype is one base distant, so this may be a read error. Because it lacks the conserved phenylalanine or tryptophan at the end, this CDR3 is likely a read error. It is unclear where the CDR3 begins or ends on the DNA, so no DNA is shown, and the CDR3 is as TCRdb lists it. CDR3 protein: CGSTPRDSRKTYGYTL. The rearrangement uses TRBV8-2 and TRBJ1-2. TRBV8-2 is deemed a pseudogene. 16 amino acids form the CDR3, both terminal residues included.

Many counts were recorded for this clonotype. This chain uses TRBV5-1 with TRBJ2-1, with D perhaps assigned TRBD1 or TRBD2 (5 bases each). This CDR3 has 13 amino acids. Per germline, CDR1 SGHRS and CDR2 YFSETQ. Trimming stripped 4 bases from V and 10 bases from J, with 15 bases between. The CDR3 DNA reads as TGCGCCAGCAGCCGAGAAATCCGGGGCGAGCAGTTCTTC. It is translated as CASSREIRGEQFF.

This clonotype was counted at least ten times. The V gene is TRBV5-4, the J gene TRBJ1-4; D call uncertain. V was cut by 3 bases and J by 4 bases, with 7 bases left in between. The germline V gene encodes CDR1 SGHNT and CDR2 YYREEE (reference sequence). This CDR3 has 13 residues. CDR3 DNA sequence: TGTGCCAGCAGCTCGAACCTTAATGAAAAACTGTTTTTT. This codes for CASSSNLNEKLFF.

This clonotype has ten or more counts. The rearrangement links TRBV4-2 to TRBJ2-1, with 9 bases fitting TRBD2. V gave up 4 bases and J gave up 6 bases; unmatched junction bases: 4. This CDR3 is built from 14 residues. From germline, CDR1 is LGHNA and CDR2 YNFKEQ. The CDR3 sequence: CASSRGTSSNEQFF. The CDR3, as DNA: TGTGCCAGCAGCCGAGGGACTAGCAGCAATGAGCAGTTCTTC.

To note about this clonotype: One junction end disagrees with the germline gene, perhaps due to a read error. The chain employs TRBV19 and TRBJ1-6; D not certain. This CDR3 is built from 13 residues. Germline CDR1 LNHDA, CDR2 SQIVND (reference sequence). CDR3 in DNA: TGTGCCAGTACCAGCTCCTATAATTCACCCCTCCTCTTT. This gives the protein CASTSSYNSPLLF.

This clonotype was counted at least ten times. This chain connects TRBV29-1 to TRBJ1-1, with TRBD1 as a possible D gene (6 bases). V lost 4 bases to trimming and J lost 9 bases, with 9 bases between them. In germline, CDR1 is SQVTM, CDR2 ANQGSEA. This CDR3 region has 10 residues. The CDR3 coding sequence is TGCAGCGTTGGGGACATTCAAGCTTTCTTT. It is translated as CSVGDIQAFF.

This clonotype appeared a few times. This chain uses TRBV29-1 with TRBJ2-1, with D unclear. The CDR3 contains 13 residues. The ends were cut back, 3 bases at V and 7 bases at J, with 13 bases in the middle. Germline V gene data show CDR1 as SQVTM and CDR2 as ANQGSEA. The CDR3, as DNA: TGCAGCGTTGAGTTGGTAGTCGGGAATGAGCAGTTCTTC. This sequence encodes CSVELVVGNEQFF.

Comment on this clonotype: This clone may be a read error of a much larger clone one base away. The gene calls are TRBV3-1 and TRBJ1-2; tentatively, D is TRBD1 (6 bases). From germline, CDR1 is LGHDT and CDR2 YNNKEL (reference sequence). The CDR3 is 14 residues long. In DNA, the CDR3 is TGTGCCAGCAGCCATTTTGTAAGGGGGGATGGCCACACCTTC. It specifies CASSHFVRGDGHTF.

The table lists this clonotype with a count of one. Possible read error: a much larger clone is one base away. The rearrangement joins TRBV7-6 to TRBJ1-2; D unclear. Germline CDR1 is SGHVS and CDR2 is FNYEAQ. CDR3 length: 17 residues. In nucleotides, the CDR3 is TGTGCCAGCAGCACTAGTTCTGAATCTCGAAAGACCTATAGCTACACCTTC. Translating it yields CASSTSSESRKTYSYTF. Combining the CDR3 with reference TRBV7-6 and TRBJ1-2 gives the whole variable domain GAGVSQSPRYKVTKRGQDVALRCDPISGHVSLYWYRQALGQGPEFLTYFNYEAQQDKSGLPNDRFSAERPEGSISTLTIQRTEQRDSAMYRCASSTSSESRKTYSYTFGSGTRLTVV.

In its sample, this clonotype was seen many times. The junction differs from germline at one of its ends, possibly a read error. The chain uses TRBV2 and TRBJ1-1, with D maybe TRBD1 (6 bases). CDR1 and CDR2 from the germline V gene are SNHLY and FYNNEI. The CDR3 is made up of 12 amino acids. The CDR3 coding sequence is TGTGCCAGCAGTGAAGCCGGTTTAAGGGGGTACTTT. The encoded protein is CASSEAGLRGYF.

As for this clonotype: A read error may explain this, as a much larger clone is one base away. The chain recombines TRBV6-5 with TRBJ1-1; TRBD1 is a possible D gene (5 bases). The CDR3 contains 17 residues. The germline CDR1 and CDR2 sequences are MNHEY and SVGAGI. V dropped 5 bases and J dropped 0 bases, with 19 bases sitting between them. The CDR3: CASSVGEGWGMNTEAFF. CDR3 bases: TGTGCCAGCAGTGTGGGGGAGGGGTGGGGAATGAACACTGAAGCTTTCTTT.

Turning to this clonotype: This could be a read error, since a much larger clone is one nucleotide away. The rearrangement joins TRBV20-1 to TRBJ2-2; TRBD2 is a possible D gene (7 bases). Germline CDR1 is DFQATT and CDR2 is SNEGSKA (reference sequence). This CDR3 comprises 14 residues. The CDR3 sequence: CSAGEGGGPGKLFF. CDR3 nucleotides: TGCAGTGCTGGGGAGGGGGGAGGTCCCGGGAAGCTGTTTTTT.

Of note for this clonotype: With a much larger clone just one base away, this may be a read error. The chain recombines TRBV5-1 with TRBJ1-1; D possibly corresponds to TRBD1 (6 bases). The germline V gene has CDR1 SGHRS and CDR2 YFSETQ. The V gene lost 7 bases and the J gene lost 5 bases, with 21 bases spanning the gap. CDR3 length: 15 residues. The CDR3 bases are TGCGCCAGCCGCACCCCGGACAGATTAGGGACTGAAGCTTTCTTT. Amino acid sequence: CASRTPDRLGTEAFF.